The clone carrying this TCR beta chain appeared once. What it binds is not known. The CDR3 has 16 residues. V shed 2 bases and J 5 bases; nucleotides not matched to a gene: 7. The germline CDR1 and CDR2 sequences are KGHSH and LQKENI. These data are taken from a study of shared clonotypes between healthy human individuals. Study-wide background: CD4 naive and memory got three plates each, CD8 naive two, CD8 memory one. Study-level points and caveats: Donors were few, which limited the genetic and exposure-history diversity represented.

In the original analysis: Filtering differed, since immunoSEQ gave only junction sequences and no quality scores. The method was immunoSEQ multiplex PCR; TCRdb's version includes in-frame clones alone and lacks a portion of them. V and J calls and clone size are as listed in that table; D and trimming were resolved from the DNA. This table has about 2 million clones, approximately 94% appearing once. Naive CD8 cells, CD45RO-negative and positively selected for CCR7, excluded terminally differentiated effector memory CD45RA+ cells. Sequencing was done on a sample of naive CD8+ T cells sorted from blood. This sequence joins TRBV18 and TRBJ2-2; 8 bases line up with TRBD1. The source is a man between 18 and 29 years old in good health. The CDR3 loop is CASSPGTGPGTGELFF. Written as DNA, the CDR3 is TGTGCCAGCTCACCAGGGACAGGACCGGGGACCGGGGAGCTGTTTTTT.